The text below deals with one T cell receptor beta chain. The source of the sample is a study of blood T cell repertoires in COVID-19. Profiled with immunoSEQ multiplex PCR; TCRdb holds only in-frame clones, not every one. The repertoire holds about 150,000 clones, around 79% seen once, with roughly 19% in the top ten. Trimming cost V 7 bases and J 0 bases, with 16 bases left between them. Germline CDR1 and CDR2: ENHRY and SYGVKD. CDR3 length: 17 amino acids. The clonotype comes from a woman in her 70s in a cohort exposed to, infected with or recovered from COVID-19 (not recorded which). The sample was PBMCs or T cells enriched from blood (not recorded which). The rearrangement joins TRBV10-3 to TRBJ2-6; possibly TRBD1 for D (6 bases). The CDR3 is CAINRDTINSGANVLTF. The CDR3, as DNA: TGTGCCATCAATCGGGACACTATCAACTCTGGGGCCAACGTCCTGACTTTC.